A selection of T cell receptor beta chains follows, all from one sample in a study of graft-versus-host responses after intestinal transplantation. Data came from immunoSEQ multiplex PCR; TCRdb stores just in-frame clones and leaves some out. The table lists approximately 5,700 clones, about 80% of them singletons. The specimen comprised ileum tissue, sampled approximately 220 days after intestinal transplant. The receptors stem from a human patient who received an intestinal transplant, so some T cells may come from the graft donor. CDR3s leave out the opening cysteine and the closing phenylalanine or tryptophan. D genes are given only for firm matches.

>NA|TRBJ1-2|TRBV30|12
AWSRDIGGYGYT
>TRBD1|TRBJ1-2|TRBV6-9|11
ASLQGGDYGYT
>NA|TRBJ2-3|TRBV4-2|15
ASSQEVGRHAGDTQY
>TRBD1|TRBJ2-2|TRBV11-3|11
ASSLDRTGKLF
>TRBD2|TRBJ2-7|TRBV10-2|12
ASLAGGPSDEQY
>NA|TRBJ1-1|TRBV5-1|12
ASVRERRNTEAF
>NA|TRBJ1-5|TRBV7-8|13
ASSLGDGSNQPQH
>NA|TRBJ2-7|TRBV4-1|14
ASSQGHPGPAYEQY
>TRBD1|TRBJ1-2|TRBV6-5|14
ASSYQNRDRFYGYT
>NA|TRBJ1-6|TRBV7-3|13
ASSQGPGGNSPLH
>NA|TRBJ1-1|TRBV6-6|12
ASSYYSMNTEAF
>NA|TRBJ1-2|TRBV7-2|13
ASSLIQGTGYGYT
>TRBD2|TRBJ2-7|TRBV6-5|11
ASIDREGYEQY
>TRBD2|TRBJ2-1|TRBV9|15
ASSVWRGEEKYNEQF
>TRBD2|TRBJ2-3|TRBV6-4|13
ASSETGGSTDTQY
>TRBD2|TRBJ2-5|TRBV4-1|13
ASSRGSGGTETQY
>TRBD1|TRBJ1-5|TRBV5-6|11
ASSLNRGQPQH
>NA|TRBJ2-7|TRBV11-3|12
ASSLSGFFYEQY
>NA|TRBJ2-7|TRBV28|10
ASSIGVPEKY
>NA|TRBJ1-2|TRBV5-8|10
ASPLGDYGYT
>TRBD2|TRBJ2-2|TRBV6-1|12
ARRAGVDTGELF
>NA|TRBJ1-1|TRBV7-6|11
ASSLLGSTEAF
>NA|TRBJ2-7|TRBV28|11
ASTYAQSYEQY
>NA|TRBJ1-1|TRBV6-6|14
ASTVGGAGTGSEAF
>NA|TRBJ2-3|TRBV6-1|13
ASSLAGRTTDTQY
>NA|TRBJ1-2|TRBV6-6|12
ASRKGGSNYGYT
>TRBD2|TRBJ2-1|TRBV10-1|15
ASSELAGGFSYNEQF
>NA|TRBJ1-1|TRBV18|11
ASSEQGRTEAF
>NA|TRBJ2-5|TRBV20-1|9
SARDLSTQY
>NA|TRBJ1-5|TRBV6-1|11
ASRIDSNQPQH
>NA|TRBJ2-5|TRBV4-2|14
ASSLYIFQGFETQY